These 10 T cell receptor beta chains were all obtained from the same sample, sequenced in a study of T-cell reconstitution after alpha-beta-depleted transplantation in children. During its preparation, the TCRbeta library received unique molecular identifiers. One entry per CDR3 protein, called by TCRdb with MiXCR from the PCR reads. The top ten hold about 1.1% of the sample, which has about 640,000 distinct CDR3 sequences, about 15% seen once. The sequences come from PBMCs from the stem cell graft donor, collected from the stem cell graft. Receptors originate from a human donor who donated a stem cell graft to a child with acute myeloid leukemia.

The CDR3 region has the DNA TGTGCCAGCAGCTTCGGGACCAGCTCCTACGAGCAGTACTTC. Encoded protein: CASSFGTSSYEQYF. This chain links TRBV5-6 with TRBJ2-7, with D perhaps assigned TRBD1 or TRBD2 (5 bases each). V lost 2 bases, J lost 0 bases, and 9 bases lay in between. The CDR3 contains 14 residues. Germline assignment: CDR1 SGHDT and CDR2 YYEEEE.

The chain has TRBV27 and TRBJ2-5; a possible D gene is TRBD1 (5 bases). Germline assignment: CDR1 MNHEY and CDR2 SMNVEV (reference sequence). The CDR3 contains 14 residues. Trimming stripped 0 bases from V and 3 bases from J, with 8 bases between. The CDR3 region has the DNA TGTGCCAGCAGTTTATCAAACAGGAAAGAGACCCAGTACTTC. Residues: CASSLSNRKETQYF.

In its sample, this clonotype was seen many times. The chain links TRBV12-3 or TRBV12-4 to TRBJ2-1; TRBD2 agrees at 7 bases. After removal of 5 bases from V and 4 bases from J, the junction contained 14 bases not matched to a gene. The CDR3 is 17 residues long. The CDR3 region is CASSPWTSGGVYNEQFF. Written as DNA, the CDR3 is TGTGCCAGCAGTCCCTGGACTAGTGGGGGGGTTTACAATGAGCAGTTCTTC.

There are many counts of this clonotype. This chain connects TRBV29-1 to TRBJ2-1; D unclear. CDR1 is SQVTM, CDR2 ANQGSEA, per germline. Trimming stripped 6 bases from V and 3 bases from J, with 15 bases between. The CDR3 extends over 14 amino acids. The CDR3 is CSVASFQLYNEQFF. The CDR3 DNA follows: TGCAGCGTCGCCTCGTTCCAACTCTACAATGAGCAGTTCTTC.

This clonotype was seen repeatedly, ten times or more. The rearrangement links TRBV7-2 to TRBJ1-2; no clear D. The germline gives CDR1 SGHTA, CDR2 FQGNSA. V was clipped by 0 bases and J by 8 bases, with 10 bases between them. This CDR3 comprises 13 residues. The CDR3 spells CASSLALGRGYTF. DNA of the CDR3: TGTGCCAGCAGCTTAGCGCTGGGCCGGGGCTACACCTTC.

This clonotype was detected a few times. The CDR3 DNA follows: TGTGCCACCAGCAGAGCCCTGGAAGGGGCCAACGTCCTGACTTTC. Translation: CATSRALEGANVLTF. J is TRBJ2-6 and V is TRBV15; D remains ambiguous. Germline V gene lookup returns CDR1 LNHNV and CDR2 YYDKDF (reference sequence). Deletions cut 1 base from V and 4 bases from J, with 8 bases between. The CDR3 is made up of 15 amino acids.

The V call is TRBV6-1, the J call TRBJ2-1; D may be TRBD2 (6 bases). Trimming pared 6 bases from V and 0 bases from J, leaving 15 bases between. Germline CDR1 and CDR2: MNHNS and SASEGT. This CDR3 is built from 16 residues. CDR3: CASSPWDFRSYNEQFF. CDR3 DNA: TGTGCCAGCAGCCCTTGGGACTTCCGCTCCTACAATGAGCAGTTCTTC.

The chain is built from TRBV5-1 and TRBJ2-2, with D possibly being TRBD1 (6 bases). CDR1 and CDR2 (germline): SGHRS, YFSETQ. Trimming removed 0 bases at V and 5 bases at J, with 17 bases between. There are 17 residues in the CDR3. The CDR3 here is CASSLDPGHRGTGELFF. The CDR3 DNA reads TGCGCCAGCAGCTTGGACCCGGGACACCGTGGTACCGGGGAGCTGTTTTTT. The full variable domain, with the rest looked up from reference TRBV5-1 and TRBJ2-2, is KAGVTQTPRYLIKTRGQQVTLSCSPISGHRSVSWYQQTPGQGLQFLFEYFSETQRNKGNFPGRFSGRQFSNSRSEMNVSTLELGDSALYLCASSLDPGHRGTGELFFGEGSRLTVL.

This clonotype was observed at least ten times. The chain employs TRBV20-1 and TRBJ2-7, with TRBD2 as a possible D gene (5 bases). This CDR3 region has 12 residues. Between the trimmed V and J ends, which lost 2 bases and 6 bases, there was a span of 11 bases. CDR1 DFQATT and CDR2 SNEGSKA come from the germline V gene (reference sequence). The CDR3 sequence is CSARQSGVEQYF. CDR3 coding DNA: TGCAGTGCTAGACAATCCGGGGTCGAGCAGTACTTC.

The chain uses TRBV10-3 and TRBJ1-1, with 7 bases lining up with TRBD1. CDR1 and CDR2 (germline): ENHRY, SYGVKD. The CDR3 contains 14 residues. V lost 4 bases and J lost 5; bases outside the gene matches: 7. The CDR3 sequence is CAISAGQGETEAFF. CDR3 nucleotide sequence: TGTGCCATCAGTGCAGGTCAGGGGGAAACTGAAGCTTTCTTT.